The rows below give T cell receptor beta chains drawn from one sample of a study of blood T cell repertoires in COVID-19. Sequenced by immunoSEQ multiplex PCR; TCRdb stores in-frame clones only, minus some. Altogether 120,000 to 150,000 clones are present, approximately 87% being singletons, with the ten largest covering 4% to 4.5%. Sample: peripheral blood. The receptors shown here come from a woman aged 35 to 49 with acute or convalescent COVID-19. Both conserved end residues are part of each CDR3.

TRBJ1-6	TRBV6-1	CASSEERFTYNSPLHF
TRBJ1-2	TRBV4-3	CASSQDGRGVGYTF
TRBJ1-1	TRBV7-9	CASSLKETGQNAAFF
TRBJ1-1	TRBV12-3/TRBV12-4	CASSQGEHTEAFF
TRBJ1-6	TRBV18	CASSEGGGSSPLHF
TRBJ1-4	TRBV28	CASSFVGVAEKLFF
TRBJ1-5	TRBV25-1	CASSRGEGTEPQHF
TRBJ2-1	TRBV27	CASSLSGRLAGGDEQFF
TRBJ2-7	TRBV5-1	CASSLAASGRGYEQYF
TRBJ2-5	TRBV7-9	CASSRVQGPGETQYF
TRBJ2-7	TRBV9	CASSVEPGVIYEQYF
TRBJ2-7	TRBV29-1	CSVPAGERNEQYF
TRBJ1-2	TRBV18	CASSQTGVNGYTF